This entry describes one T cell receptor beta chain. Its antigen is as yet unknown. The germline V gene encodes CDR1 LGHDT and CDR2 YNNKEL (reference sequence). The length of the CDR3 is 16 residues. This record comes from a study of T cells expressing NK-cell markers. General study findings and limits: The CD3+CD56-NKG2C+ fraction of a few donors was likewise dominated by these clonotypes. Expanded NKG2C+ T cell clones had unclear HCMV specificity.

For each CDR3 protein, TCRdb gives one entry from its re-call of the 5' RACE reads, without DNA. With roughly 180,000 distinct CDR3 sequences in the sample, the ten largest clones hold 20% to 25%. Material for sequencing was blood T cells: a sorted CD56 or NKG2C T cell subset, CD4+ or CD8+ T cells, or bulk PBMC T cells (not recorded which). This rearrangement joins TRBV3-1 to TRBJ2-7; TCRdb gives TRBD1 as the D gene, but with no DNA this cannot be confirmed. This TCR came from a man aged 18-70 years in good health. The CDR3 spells CASSQELGGMSYEQYF.